Reported below is one T cell receptor beta chain. No antigen is known for it. Researchers made TCR beta libraries via UMI-labeled 5' RACE. Reprocessing the 5' RACE reads, TCRdb reports a single entry for every CDR3 protein and omits DNA. The table lists about 18,000 distinct CDR3 sequences, with 5% to 5.5% in the top ten. The CDR3 extends over 16 amino acids. Germline V CDR1 and CDR2: SGHRS, YFSETQ. The data are from a study of human CD8 memory T cell subsets. General study points: Of all T cell receptor chains, just the beta chains were sequenced in this study. Higher diversity in stem-like memory T cells than in precursor exhausted T cells was suggested by Chao1 estimates.

Negative magnetic separation enriched total CD8+ T cells. Extraction of RNA, which was performed with an RNeasy Mini Kit, drew on duplicate vials of some 150,000 sorted CD8+ T cells per subset. The sequence derives from a human donor in good health. Sequencing was carried out using CD8+ T cells from PBMCs. The J gene is TRBJ2-7, the V gene TRBV5-1; TCRdb names TRBD1, which stays unverified in the absence of DNA. The CDR3 loop reads CASSLATGGAIYEQYF. The full variable domain, in which reference TRBV5-1 and TRBJ2-7 provide the parts outside the CDR3, is KAGVTQTPRYLIKTRGQQVTLSCSPISGHRSVSWYQQTPGQGLQFLFEYFSETQRNKGNFPGRFSGRQFSNSRSEMNVSTLELGDSALYLCASSLATGGAIYEQYFGPGTRLTVT.